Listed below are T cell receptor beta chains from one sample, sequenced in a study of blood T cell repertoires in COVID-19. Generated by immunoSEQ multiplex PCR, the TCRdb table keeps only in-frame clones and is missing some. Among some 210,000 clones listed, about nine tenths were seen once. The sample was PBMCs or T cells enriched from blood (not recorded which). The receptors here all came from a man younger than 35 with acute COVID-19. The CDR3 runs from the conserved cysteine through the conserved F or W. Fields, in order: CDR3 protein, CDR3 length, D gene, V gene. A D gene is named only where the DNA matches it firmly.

cdr3_aa: CASEQSVNTEAFF
cdr3_length: 13
d_call: NA
v_call: TRBV28

cdr3_aa: CARSLKRGTAREVLSNQPQHF
cdr3_length: 21
d_call: TRBD1
v_call: TRBV5-3

cdr3_aa: CASNPLLGTGSDEQYF
cdr3_length: 16
d_call: TRBD1
v_call: TRBV5-1

cdr3_aa: CASSLLRDPPYEQYF
cdr3_length: 15
d_call: NA
v_call: TRBV27

cdr3_aa: CASSLGSRGADTQYF
cdr3_length: 15
d_call: NA
v_call: TRBV5-1

cdr3_aa: CASSDRTGRSSYNEQFF
cdr3_length: 17
d_call: NA
v_call: TRBV19

cdr3_aa: CAASQGSVSEQFF
cdr3_length: 13
d_call: NA
v_call: TRBV27

cdr3_aa: CASRGLAGGGNEQFF
cdr3_length: 15
d_call: TRBD2
v_call: TRBV6-5

cdr3_aa: CASSKLGRQPQHF
cdr3_length: 13
d_call: NA
v_call: TRBV19

cdr3_aa: CASSRHYQGRGDSYEQYF
cdr3_length: 18
d_call: NA
v_call: TRBV28

cdr3_aa: CASSRGQGDQETQYF
cdr3_length: 15
d_call: TRBD1
v_call: TRBV11-1

cdr3_aa: CASSLTSETYEQYF
cdr3_length: 14
d_call: TRBD2
v_call: TRBV19

cdr3_aa: CASTQTGGGYTF
cdr3_length: 12
d_call: NA
v_call: TRBV6-5

cdr3_aa: CASSYSNRGQGEQYF
cdr3_length: 15
d_call: TRBD1
v_call: TRBV6-5

cdr3_aa: CASSIVPQGSDTQYF
cdr3_length: 15
d_call: NA
v_call: TRBV19

cdr3_aa: CASSWTGGIGYTF
cdr3_length: 13
d_call: TRBD1
v_call: TRBV6-5

cdr3_aa: CASSLSGTPYEQYF
cdr3_length: 14
d_call: TRBD2
v_call: TRBV5-1

cdr3_aa: CASSGVGGGYYGYTF
cdr3_length: 15
d_call: NA
v_call: TRBV6-5

cdr3_aa: CASDRDNEKLFF
cdr3_length: 12
d_call: TRBD1
v_call: TRBV2

cdr3_aa: CASSLVNRGSEQYF
cdr3_length: 14
d_call: TRBD1
v_call: TRBV7-9

cdr3_aa: CASSSASGEMGEQFF
cdr3_length: 15
d_call: NA
v_call: TRBV6-6

cdr3_aa: CASSSLLAGTDTQYF
cdr3_length: 15
d_call: TRBD2
v_call: TRBV27

cdr3_aa: CASSGTSGPSYEQYF
cdr3_length: 15
d_call: TRBD2
v_call: TRBV9

cdr3_aa: CASSQDRGNNGYTF
cdr3_length: 14
d_call: NA
v_call: TRBV4-3

cdr3_aa: CASSRDRGYEQYF
cdr3_length: 13
d_call: TRBD1
v_call: TRBV6-5

cdr3_aa: CASSPRAGEQETQYF
cdr3_length: 15
d_call: NA
v_call: TRBV3-1/TRBV3-2

cdr3_aa: CASSQDVTPVLKETQYF
cdr3_length: 17
d_call: NA
v_call: TRBV3-1/TRBV3-2

cdr3_aa: CASSVVEAGSHNEQFF
cdr3_length: 16
d_call: TRBD2
v_call: TRBV9

cdr3_aa: CASSLGGLTGELFF
cdr3_length: 14
d_call: NA
v_call: TRBV27

cdr3_aa: CASSGGQGVTGELFF
cdr3_length: 15
d_call: TRBD1
v_call: TRBV5-8

cdr3_aa: CASSYSESTGGYTF
cdr3_length: 14
d_call: NA
v_call: TRBV6-2/TRBV6-3

cdr3_aa: CASSGSYNEQFF
cdr3_length: 12
d_call: NA
v_call: TRBV2

cdr3_aa: CASSPPYQGYQETQYF
cdr3_length: 16
d_call: NA
v_call: TRBV28

cdr3_aa: CASSRPGLAAYNEQFF
cdr3_length: 16
d_call: TRBD2
v_call: TRBV3-1/TRBV3-2

cdr3_aa: CASSVGQGGYEQYF
cdr3_length: 14
d_call: TRBD1
v_call: TRBV11-2

cdr3_aa: CAWIQQGIEQFF
cdr3_length: 12
d_call: TRBD1
v_call: TRBV30

cdr3_aa: CASSDIDRGRDGYTF
cdr3_length: 15
d_call: TRBD1
v_call: TRBV25-1

cdr3_aa: CAWKGGAETQYF
cdr3_length: 12
d_call: NA
v_call: TRBV30

cdr3_aa: CATSRSSGSLVGELFF
cdr3_length: 16
d_call: TRBD2
v_call: TRBV24-1

cdr3_aa: CASSLARTSGVYNEQFF
cdr3_length: 17
d_call: TRBD2
v_call: TRBV5-1

cdr3_aa: CASSPAPGHSTEAFF
cdr3_length: 15
d_call: NA
v_call: TRBV28

cdr3_aa: CASNGRGSPYNEQFF
cdr3_length: 15
d_call: NA
v_call: TRBV28

cdr3_aa: CASIPSNTEAFF
cdr3_length: 12
d_call: NA
v_call: TRBV28

cdr3_aa: CASSPKGLAGAKITNTGELFF
cdr3_length: 21
d_call: TRBD2
v_call: TRBV18

cdr3_aa: CASSPDGGSYEQFF
cdr3_length: 14
d_call: TRBD2
v_call: TRBV5-4

cdr3_aa: CASSQFRVRPNEQFF
cdr3_length: 15
d_call: NA
v_call: TRBV4-3

cdr3_aa: CASSHTSGDTDTQYF
cdr3_length: 15
d_call: TRBD2
v_call: TRBV9

cdr3_aa: CSAATGDYEKLFF
cdr3_length: 13
d_call: TRBD1
v_call: TRBV29-1

cdr3_aa: CATSRDQGRNTEAFF
cdr3_length: 15
d_call: NA
v_call: TRBV15

cdr3_aa: CASSRGNSNQPQHF
cdr3_length: 14
d_call: NA
v_call: TRBV7-2

cdr3_aa: CASIKRVTYNEQFF
cdr3_length: 14
d_call: NA
v_call: TRBV2

cdr3_aa: CASSESGRPGFYEQYF
cdr3_length: 16
d_call: TRBD2
v_call: TRBV6-2/TRBV6-3

cdr3_aa: CASSPGGEQYF
cdr3_length: 11
d_call: TRBD1
v_call: TRBV7-9

cdr3_aa: CASGLALETQYF
cdr3_length: 12
d_call: NA
v_call: TRBV12-5

cdr3_aa: CASSEFRTLAGVIDEQFF
cdr3_length: 18
d_call: TRBD2
v_call: TRBV10-1